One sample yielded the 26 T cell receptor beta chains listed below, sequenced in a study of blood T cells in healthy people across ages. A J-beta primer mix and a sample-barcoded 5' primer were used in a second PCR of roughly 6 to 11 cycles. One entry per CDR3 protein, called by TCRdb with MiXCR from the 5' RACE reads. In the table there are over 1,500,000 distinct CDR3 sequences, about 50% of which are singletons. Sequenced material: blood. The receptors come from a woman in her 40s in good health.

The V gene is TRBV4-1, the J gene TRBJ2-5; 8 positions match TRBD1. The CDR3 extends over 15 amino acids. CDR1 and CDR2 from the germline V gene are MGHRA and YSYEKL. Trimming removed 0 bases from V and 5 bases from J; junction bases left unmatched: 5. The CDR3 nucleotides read TGCGCCAGCAGCCAAGATTCAAACAGGGGGGAGACCCAGTACTTC. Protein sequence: CASSQDSNRGETQYF.

CDR3 in amino acids: CASSLLRTSGINEQFF. In DNA form, the CDR3 reads TGTGCCAGCAGCTTACTTAGGACTAGCGGGATCAATGAGCAGTTCTTC. The rearrangement links TRBV11-1 to TRBJ2-1; 12 nucleotides match TRBD2. CDR1 is SGHAT and CDR2 is FQDESV in the germline V gene (reference sequence). The CDR3 runs to 16 residues. Trimming took 2 bases from V and 6 from J; bases not matched to a gene: 5.

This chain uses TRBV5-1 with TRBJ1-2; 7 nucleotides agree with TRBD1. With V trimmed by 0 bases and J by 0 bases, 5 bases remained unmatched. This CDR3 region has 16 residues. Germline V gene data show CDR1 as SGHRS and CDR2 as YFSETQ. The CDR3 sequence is CASSLETGTANYGYTF. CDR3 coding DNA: TGCGCCAGCAGCTTGGAAACCGGGACAGCTAACTATGGCTACACCTTC.

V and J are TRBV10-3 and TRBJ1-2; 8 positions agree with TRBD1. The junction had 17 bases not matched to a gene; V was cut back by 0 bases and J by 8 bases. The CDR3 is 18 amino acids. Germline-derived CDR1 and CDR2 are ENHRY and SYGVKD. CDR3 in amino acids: CAISESVGTGRALKGYTF. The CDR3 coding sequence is TGTGCCATCAGTGAGTCGGTGGGGACAGGACGGGCCCTAAAGGGCTACACCTTC.

In DNA form, the CDR3 reads TGTGCCAGCAGTAGATCGGGCCGCGGTGGCAATCAGCCCCAGCATTTT. Its protein is CASSRSGRGGNQPQHF. The chain carries TRBV6-2 or TRBV6-3 and TRBJ1-5; D ambiguous. This CDR3 is built from 16 residues. Trimming removed 5 bases at V and 2 bases at J, with 16 bases between. Germline V gene data show CDR1 as MNHEY and CDR2 as SVGEGT.

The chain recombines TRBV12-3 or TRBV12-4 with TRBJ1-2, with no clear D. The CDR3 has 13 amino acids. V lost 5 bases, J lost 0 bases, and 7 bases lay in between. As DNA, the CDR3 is TGTGCCAGCAGTGTCAAACCTAACTATGGCTACACCTTC. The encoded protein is CASSVKPNYGYTF.

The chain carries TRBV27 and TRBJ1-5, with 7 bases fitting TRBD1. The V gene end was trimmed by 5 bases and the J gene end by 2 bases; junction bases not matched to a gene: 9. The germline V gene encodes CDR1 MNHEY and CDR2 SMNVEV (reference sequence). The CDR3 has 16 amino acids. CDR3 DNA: TGTGCCAGCAGTCCGAGACAGGGTATTGGCAATCAGCCCCAGCATTTT. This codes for CASSPRQGIGNQPQHF.

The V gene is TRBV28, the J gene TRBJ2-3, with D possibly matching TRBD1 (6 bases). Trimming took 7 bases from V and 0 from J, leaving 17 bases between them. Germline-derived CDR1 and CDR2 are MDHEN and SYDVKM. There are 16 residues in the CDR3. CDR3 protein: CASNLDRTSSTDTQYF. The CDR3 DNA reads TGTGCCAGCAACCTGGACAGAACTTCTAGCACAGATACGCAGTATTTT.

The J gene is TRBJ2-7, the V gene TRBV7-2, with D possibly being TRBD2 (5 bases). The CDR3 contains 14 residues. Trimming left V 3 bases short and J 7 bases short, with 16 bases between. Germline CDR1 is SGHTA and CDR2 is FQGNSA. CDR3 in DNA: TGTGCCAGCAGCTTTTGGGAAATCGGCGGGGAGCAGTACTTC. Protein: CASSFWEIGGEQYF.

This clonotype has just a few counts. CDR3 sequence reads: CASSFLWAGQETQYF. CDR3 nucleotide sequence: TGTGCCAGCAGCTTTCTGTGGGCAGGCCAAGAGACCCAGTACTTC. This chain joins TRBV5-6 and TRBJ2-5; D is ambiguous. The V gene's germline CDR1 is SGHDT and CDR2 YYEEEE. CDR3 length equals 15 residues. Trimming removed 2 bases from V and 1 base from J, with 12 bases in between.

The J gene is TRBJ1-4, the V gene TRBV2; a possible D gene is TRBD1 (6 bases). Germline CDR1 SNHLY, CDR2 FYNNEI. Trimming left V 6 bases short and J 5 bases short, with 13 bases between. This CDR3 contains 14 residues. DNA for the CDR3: TGTGCCAGCAGGGATGACAGGAGGAATGAAAAACTGTTTTTT. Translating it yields CASRDDRRNEKLFF.

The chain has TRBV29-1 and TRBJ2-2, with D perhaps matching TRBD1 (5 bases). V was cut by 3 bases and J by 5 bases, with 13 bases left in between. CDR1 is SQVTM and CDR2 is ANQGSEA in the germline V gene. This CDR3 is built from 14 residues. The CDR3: CSVDVSGNTGELFF. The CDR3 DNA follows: TGCAGCGTTGATGTGTCAGGGAATACCGGGGAGCTGTTTTTT.

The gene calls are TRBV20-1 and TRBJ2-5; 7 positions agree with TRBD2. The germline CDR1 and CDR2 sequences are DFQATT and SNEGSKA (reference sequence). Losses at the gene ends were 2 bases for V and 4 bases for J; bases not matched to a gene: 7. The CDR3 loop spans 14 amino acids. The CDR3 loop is CSARPGGEGETQYF. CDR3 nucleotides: TGCAGTGCTAGACCTGGAGGGGAGGGAGAGACCCAGTACTTC.

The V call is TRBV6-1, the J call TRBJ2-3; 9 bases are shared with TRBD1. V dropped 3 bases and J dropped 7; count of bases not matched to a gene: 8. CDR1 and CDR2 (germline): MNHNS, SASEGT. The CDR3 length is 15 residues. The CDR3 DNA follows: TGTGCCAGCAGTGATTCCGGGACAGGGACAAATACGCAGTATTTT. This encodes CASSDSGTGTNTQYF.

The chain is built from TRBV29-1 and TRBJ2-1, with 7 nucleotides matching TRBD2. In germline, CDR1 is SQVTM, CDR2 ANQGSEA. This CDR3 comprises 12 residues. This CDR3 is CGSGDLYNEQFF. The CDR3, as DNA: TGCGGGAGCGGGGATCTTTACAATGAGCAGTTCTTC.

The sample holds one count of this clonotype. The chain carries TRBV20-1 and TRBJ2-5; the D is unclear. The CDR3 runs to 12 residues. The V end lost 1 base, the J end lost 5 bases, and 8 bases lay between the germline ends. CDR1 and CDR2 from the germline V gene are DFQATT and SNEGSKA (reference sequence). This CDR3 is CSARVRLETQYF. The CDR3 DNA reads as TGCAGTGCTAGAGTTAGGCTGGAGACCCAGTACTTC.

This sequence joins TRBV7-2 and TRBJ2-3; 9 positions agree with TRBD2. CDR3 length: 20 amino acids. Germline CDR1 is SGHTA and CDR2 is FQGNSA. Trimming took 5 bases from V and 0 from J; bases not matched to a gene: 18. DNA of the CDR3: TGTGCCAGCAGCCCCGGGACACCGTTTAGCGGGGGACCTAGCACAGATACGCAGTATTTT. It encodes CASSPGTPFSGGPSTDTQYF.

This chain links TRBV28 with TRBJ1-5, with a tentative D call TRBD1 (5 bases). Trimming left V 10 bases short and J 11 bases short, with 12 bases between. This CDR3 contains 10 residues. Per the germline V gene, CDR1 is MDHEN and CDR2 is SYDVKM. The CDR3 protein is CATLRGTQHF. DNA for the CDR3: TGTGCCACCCTCCGGGGGACCCAGCATTTT.

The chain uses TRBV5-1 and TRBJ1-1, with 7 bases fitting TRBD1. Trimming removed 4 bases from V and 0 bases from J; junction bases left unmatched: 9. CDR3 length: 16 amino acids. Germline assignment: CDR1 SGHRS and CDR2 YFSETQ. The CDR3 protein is CASSPGQIPMNTEAFF. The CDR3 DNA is TGCGCCAGCAGCCCGGGACAGATCCCCATGAACACTGAAGCTTTCTTT.

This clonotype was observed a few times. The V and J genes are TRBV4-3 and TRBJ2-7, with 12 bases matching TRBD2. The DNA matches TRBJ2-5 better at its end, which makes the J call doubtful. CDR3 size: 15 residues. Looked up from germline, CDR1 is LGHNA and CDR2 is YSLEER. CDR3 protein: CASSQGLAGVVTQYF. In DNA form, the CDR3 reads TGCGCCAGCAGCCAAGGACTAGCGGGGGTCGTGACCCAGTACTTC.

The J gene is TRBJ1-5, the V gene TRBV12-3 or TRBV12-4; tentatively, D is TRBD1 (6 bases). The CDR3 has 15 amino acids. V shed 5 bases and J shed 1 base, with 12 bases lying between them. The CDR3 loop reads CASSKTGHSNQPQHF. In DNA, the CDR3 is TGTGCCAGCAGTAAGACAGGCCACAGCAATCAGCCCCAGCATTTT.

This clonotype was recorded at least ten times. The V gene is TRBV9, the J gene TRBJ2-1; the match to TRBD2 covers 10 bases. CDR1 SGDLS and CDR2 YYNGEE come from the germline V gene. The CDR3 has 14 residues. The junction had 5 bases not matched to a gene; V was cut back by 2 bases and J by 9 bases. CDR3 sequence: CASSVSGGTSEQFF. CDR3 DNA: TGTGCCAGCAGCGTTAGCGGGGGGACTAGTGAGCAGTTCTTC.

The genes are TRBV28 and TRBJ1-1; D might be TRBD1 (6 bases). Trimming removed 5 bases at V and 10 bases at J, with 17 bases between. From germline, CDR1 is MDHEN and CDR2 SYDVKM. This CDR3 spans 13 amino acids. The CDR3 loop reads CASSPTGGRVAFF. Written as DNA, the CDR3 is TGTGCCAGCAGTCCGACGGGGGGCAGGGTAGCTTTCTTT.

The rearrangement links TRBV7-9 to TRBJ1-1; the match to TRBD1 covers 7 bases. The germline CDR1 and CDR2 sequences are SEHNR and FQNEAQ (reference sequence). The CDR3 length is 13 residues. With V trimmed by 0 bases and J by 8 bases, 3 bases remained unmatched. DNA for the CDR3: TGTGCCAGCAGCTTAGCCGGGACAGCGGAAGCTTTCTTT. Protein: CASSLAGTAEAFF.

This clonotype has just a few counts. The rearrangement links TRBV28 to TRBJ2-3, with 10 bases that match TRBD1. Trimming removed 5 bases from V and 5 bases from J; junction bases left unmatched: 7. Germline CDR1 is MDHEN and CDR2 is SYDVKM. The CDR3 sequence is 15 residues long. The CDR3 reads CASSGTGVLQDTQYF. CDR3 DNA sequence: TGTGCCAGCAGTGGGACAGGGGTACTACAAGATACGCAGTATTTT.

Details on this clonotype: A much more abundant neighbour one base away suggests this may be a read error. The DNA for the CDR3 is TGCAGTGGGGAGTGGGGCACAGATACGCAGTATTTT. This encodes CSGEWGTDTQYF. The chain is built from TRBV20-1 and TRBJ2-3; D perhaps matches TRBD2 (5 bases). CDR3 length: 12 residues. Germline values: CDR1 DFQATT, CDR2 SNEGSKA (reference sequence). V was cut by 7 bases and J by 1 base, with 9 bases left in between.